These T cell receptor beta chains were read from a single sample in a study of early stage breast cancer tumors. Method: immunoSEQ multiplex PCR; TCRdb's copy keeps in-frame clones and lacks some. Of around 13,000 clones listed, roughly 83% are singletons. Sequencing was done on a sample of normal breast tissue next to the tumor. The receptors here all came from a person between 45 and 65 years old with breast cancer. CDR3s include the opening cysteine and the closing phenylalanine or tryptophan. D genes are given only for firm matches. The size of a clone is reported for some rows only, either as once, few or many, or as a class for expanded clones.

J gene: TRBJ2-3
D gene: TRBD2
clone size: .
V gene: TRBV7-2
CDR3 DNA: TGTGCCAGCAGCTTCCTAGCGGCCCTTGGTTTGGATACGCAGTATTTT
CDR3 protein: CASSFLAALGLDTQYF

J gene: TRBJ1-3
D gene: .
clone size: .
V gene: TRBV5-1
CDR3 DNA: TGCGCCAGCAGCTTAACTCCACAAAGCTCTGGAAACACCATATATTTT
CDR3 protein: CASSLTPQSSGNTIYF

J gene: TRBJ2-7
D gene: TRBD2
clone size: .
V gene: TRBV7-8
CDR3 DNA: TGTGCCAGCAGCTTAGCTAGCGGGAGCTTCTACGAGCAGTACTTC
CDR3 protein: CASSLASGSFYEQYF

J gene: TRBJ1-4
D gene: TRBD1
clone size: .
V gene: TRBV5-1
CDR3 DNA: TGCGCCAGCAGCACCTCAGGGGGATTGGGTGAAAAACTGTTTTTT
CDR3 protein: CASSTSGGLGEKLFF

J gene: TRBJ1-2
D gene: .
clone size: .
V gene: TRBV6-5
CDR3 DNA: TGTGCCAGCAGTTACTCGCGTACCGGGCCCAACTATGGCTACACCTTC
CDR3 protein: CASSYSRTGPNYGYTF

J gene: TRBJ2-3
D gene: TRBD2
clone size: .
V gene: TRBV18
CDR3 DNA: TGTGCCAGCTCACCACCGGCGGGGGGCAGGGATACGCAGTATTTT
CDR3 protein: CASSPPAGGRDTQYF

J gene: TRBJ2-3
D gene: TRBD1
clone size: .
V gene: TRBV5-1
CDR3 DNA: TGCGCCAGCAGCTTGGGGGCAGGGGGCACGGATACGCAGTATTTT
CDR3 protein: CASSLGAGGTDTQYF

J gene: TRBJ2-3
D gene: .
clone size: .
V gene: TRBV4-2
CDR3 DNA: TGTGCCAGCAGCCAAGACCTCTACGGACCTAGCACAGATACGCAGTATTTT
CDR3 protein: CASSQDLYGPSTDTQYF

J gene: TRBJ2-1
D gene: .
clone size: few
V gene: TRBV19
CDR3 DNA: TGTGCCAGTAGTATAAAACTAGTGAATGAGCAGTTCTTC
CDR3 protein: CASSIKLVNEQFF

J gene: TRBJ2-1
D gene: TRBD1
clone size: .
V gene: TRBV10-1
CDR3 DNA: TGCGCCAGCAGTGGAGGTGGGACAGGAGAAAATGAGCAGTTCTTC
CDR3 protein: CASSGGGTGENEQFF

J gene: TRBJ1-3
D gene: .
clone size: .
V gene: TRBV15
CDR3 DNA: TGTGCCACCAGCAGAGATCCGGGGGCTGGAAACACCATATATTTT
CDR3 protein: CATSRDPGAGNTIYF

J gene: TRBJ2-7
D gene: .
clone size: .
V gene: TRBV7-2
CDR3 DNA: TGTGCCAGCAGCCCCCGGGGTAGCGGCCGAGAGCAGTACTTC
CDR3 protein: CASSPRGSGREQYF

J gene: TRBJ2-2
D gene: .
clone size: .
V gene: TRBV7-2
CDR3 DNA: TGTGCCAGCAGCTTCCGAGGGGGATTCGCCGGGGAGCTGTTTTTT
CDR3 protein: CASSFRGGFAGELFF

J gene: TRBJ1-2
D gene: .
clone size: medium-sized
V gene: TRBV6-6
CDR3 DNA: TGTGCCAGCAGTTACTCGGGCGGACCGAGCTATGGCTACACCTTC
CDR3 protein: CASSYSGGPSYGYTF

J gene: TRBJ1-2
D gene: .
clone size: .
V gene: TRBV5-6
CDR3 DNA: TGTGCCAGCAGCTTGGAAGGGAGAGTTAACTATGGCTACACCTTC
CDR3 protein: CASSLEGRVNYGYTF

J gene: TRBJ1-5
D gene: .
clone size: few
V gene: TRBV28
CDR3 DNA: TGTGCCACCTGTCAGGGTTGGCAGCCCCAGCATTTT
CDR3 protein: CATCQGWQPQHF

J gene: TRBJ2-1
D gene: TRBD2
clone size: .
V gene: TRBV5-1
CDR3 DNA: TGCGCCAGCAGACAGAATAGGTTAGCGGGAGGTCAGGACAATGAGCAGTTCTTC
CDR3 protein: CASRQNRLAGGQDNEQFF

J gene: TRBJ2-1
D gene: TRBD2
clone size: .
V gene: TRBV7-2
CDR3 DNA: TGTGCCAGCAGCTTAAACGGGGGGGGCAATGAGCAGTTCTTC
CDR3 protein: CASSLNGGGNEQFF

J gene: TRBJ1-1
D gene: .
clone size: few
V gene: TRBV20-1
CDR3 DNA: TGCAGTGCTTTACAGTACACTGAAGCTTTCTTT
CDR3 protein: CSALQYTEAFF

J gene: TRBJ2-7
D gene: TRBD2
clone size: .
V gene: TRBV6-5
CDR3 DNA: TGTGCCAGCAGTTCGGGGGGTCTTCTCGAGCAGTACTTC
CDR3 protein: CASSSGGLLEQYF

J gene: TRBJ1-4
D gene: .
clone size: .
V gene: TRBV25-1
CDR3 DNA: TGTGCCAGCAGTTCTGACAGCCTCGATGAAAAACTGTTTTTT
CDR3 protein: CASSSDSLDEKLFF

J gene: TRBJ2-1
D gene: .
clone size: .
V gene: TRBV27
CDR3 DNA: TGTGCCAGCTCCCTGACCCTAGCATCCTACAATGAGCAGTTCTTC
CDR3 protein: CASSLTLASYNEQFF

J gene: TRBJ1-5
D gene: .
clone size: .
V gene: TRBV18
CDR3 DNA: TGTGCCAGCTCACCACCGGGCTGGGAGGGAGGGGGTTATCAGCCCCAGCATTTT
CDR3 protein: CASSPPGWEGGGYQPQHF

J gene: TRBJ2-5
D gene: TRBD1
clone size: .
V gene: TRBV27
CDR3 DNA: TGTGCCAGCAGTTGGGGACAGGGGCCTGCGGGGACCCAGTACTTC
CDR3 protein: CASSWGQGPAGTQYF

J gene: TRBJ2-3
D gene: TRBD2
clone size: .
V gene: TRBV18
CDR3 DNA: TGTGCCAGCTCATCCGGACTAGCGGGCACAGATACGCAGTATTTT
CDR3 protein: CASSSGLAGTDTQYF

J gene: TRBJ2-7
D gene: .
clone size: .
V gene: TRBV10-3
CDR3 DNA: TGTGCCATCAGTGGCAAACTAGCTGCCCCCTACGAGCAGTACTTC
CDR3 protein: CAISGKLAAPYEQYF

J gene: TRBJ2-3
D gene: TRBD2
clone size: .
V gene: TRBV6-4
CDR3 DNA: TGTGCCAGCAGTGACGAGGCTAGCGGGGGCCCAGATACGCAGTATTTT
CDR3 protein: CASSDEASGGPDTQYF

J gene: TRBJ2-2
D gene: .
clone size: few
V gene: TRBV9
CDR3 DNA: TGTGCCAGCAGCGGGGTTACGAACACCGGGGAGCTGTTTTTT
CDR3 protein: CASSGVTNTGELFF

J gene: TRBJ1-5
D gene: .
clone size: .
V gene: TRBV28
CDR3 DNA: TGTGCCAGCAGTTACGGGGGGAGCAATCAGCCCCAGCATTTT
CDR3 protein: CASSYGGSNQPQHF

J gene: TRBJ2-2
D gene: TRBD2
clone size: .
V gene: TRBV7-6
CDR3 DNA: TGTGCCAGCAGCCAACGCGGGGGGCTAAACACCGGGGAGCTGTTTTTT
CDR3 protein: CASSQRGGLNTGELFF

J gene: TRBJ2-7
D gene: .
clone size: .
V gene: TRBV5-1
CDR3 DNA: TGCGCCAGCAGTTCCTTCGGGCTTACAACCTACGAGCAGTACTTC
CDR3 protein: CASSSFGLTTYEQYF

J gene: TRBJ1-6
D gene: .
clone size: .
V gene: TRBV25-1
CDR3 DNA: TGTGCCAGCAGTTTGGCGGGGCAGGGCCTATATAATTCACCCCTCCACTTT
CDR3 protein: CASSLAGQGLYNSPLHF

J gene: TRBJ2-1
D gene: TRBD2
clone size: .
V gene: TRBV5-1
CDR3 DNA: TGCGCCAGCAGCTTGGGGGCGGGAGAGGTTGAGCAGTTCTTC
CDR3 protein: CASSLGAGEVEQFF

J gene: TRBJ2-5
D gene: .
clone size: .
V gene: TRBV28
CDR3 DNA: TGTGCCAGCACCGCGGGGGCGCGGGAGACCCAGTACTTC
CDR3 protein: CASTAGARETQYF

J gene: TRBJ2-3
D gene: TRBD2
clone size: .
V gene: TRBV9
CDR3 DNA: TGTGCCAGCAGCGTAACTAGCGGGGGGCCAATCGCGCAGTATTTT
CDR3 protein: CASSVTSGGPIAQYF

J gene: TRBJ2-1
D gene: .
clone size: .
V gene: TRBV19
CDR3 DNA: TGTGCCAGTAGTAGGGCAGGCTCCCTTTCTCCATTATACAATGAGCAGTTCTTC
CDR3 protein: CASSRAGSLSPLYNEQFF

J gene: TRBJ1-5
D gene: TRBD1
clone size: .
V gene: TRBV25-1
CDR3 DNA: TGTGCCAGCAGGGGGACAGGGGTCAATCAGCCCCAGCATTTT
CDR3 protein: CASRGTGVNQPQHF

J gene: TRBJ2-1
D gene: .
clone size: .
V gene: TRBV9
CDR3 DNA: TGTGCCAGCAGCGTAGAGGCGGGGTCAAGGAATGAGCAGTTCTTC
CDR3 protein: CASSVEAGSRNEQFF

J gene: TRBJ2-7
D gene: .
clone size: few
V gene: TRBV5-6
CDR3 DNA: TGTGCCAGCAGCCCTGGGACCTACGAGCAGTACTTC
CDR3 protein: CASSPGTYEQYF

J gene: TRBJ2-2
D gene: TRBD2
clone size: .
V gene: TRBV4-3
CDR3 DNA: TGCGCCAGCAGCCAAGATTCCAGCGGGACTAACACCGGGGAGCTGTTTTTT
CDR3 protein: CASSQDSSGTNTGELFF

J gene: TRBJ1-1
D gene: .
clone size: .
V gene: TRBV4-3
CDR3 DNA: TGCGCCAGCAGCCAAGACGCACAGGGTTGGTCTGAAGCTTTCTTT
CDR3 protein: CASSQDAQGWSEAFF

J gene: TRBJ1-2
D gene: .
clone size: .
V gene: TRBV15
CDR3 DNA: TGTGCCACCAGCCGGCAGGGCAACTATGGCTACACCTTC
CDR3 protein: CATSRQGNYGYTF

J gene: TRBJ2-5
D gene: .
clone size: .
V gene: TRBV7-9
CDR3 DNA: TGTGCCAGCAGCTTAGCCCCCAGGGGAGAGACCCAGTACTTC
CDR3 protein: CASSLAPRGETQYF

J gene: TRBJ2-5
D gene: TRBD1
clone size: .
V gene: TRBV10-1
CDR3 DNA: TGCGCCAGCAGTGATGGAGGACAGGGGAAAGAGACCCAGTACTTC
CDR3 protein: CASSDGGQGKETQYF

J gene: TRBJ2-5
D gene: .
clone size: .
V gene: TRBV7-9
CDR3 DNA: TGTGCCAGCAGCCCCGCCGAGACCCAGTACTTC
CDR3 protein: CASSPAETQYF